This T cell receptor (beta chain) was sequenced during a study of technical replicates of blood from several donors (dated by TCRdb to the late 2010s). Receptor amplification or capture employed the immunoSEQ multiplex PCR assay. TCRdb stores this immuneACCESS table with in-frame sequences only. Part of the clones is absent; in the studies checked, under half of the shortfall reflects unresolved V genes, and no reason is known for the rest. For this sample the table gives about 85,000 clones, of which 90% to 95% were detected only once. 0.25% to 0.3% of the sample belongs to the ten largest clones. For this clone: The specificity of this receptor is unknown. The record has no base qualities; no much larger clone is one base away.

The sample consisted of T cells isolated from PBMCs. The receptor was derived from a human donor in good health.

The encoded CDR3 is CASSPPGGRASYEQYF. DNA sequence: TGTGCCAGCAGTCCTCCAGGAGGGAGGGCCTCTTACGAGCAGTACTTC. The rearrangement combines TRBV28 with TRBJ2-7; TRBD2 lines up with 7 middle nucleotides. Via the germline V gene, CDR1 is MDHEN and CDR2 SYDVKM. The CDR3 spans 16 residues, from the cysteine through the phenylalanine. Here the CDR3 DNA is all that survives: 48 bases in frame from base 1. Trimming takes 5 bases off V and 4 bases off J; junction bases not matched to a gene: 14. The entire variable domain, with the stretches around the CDR3 drawn from the reference TRBV28 and TRBJ2-7 proteins, is DVKVTQSSRYLVKRTGEKVFLECVQDMDHENMFWYRQDPGLGLRLIYFSYDVKMKEKGDIPEGYSVSREKKERFSLILESASTNQTSMYLCASSPPGGRASYEQYFGPGTRLTVT.